This TCR beta chain emerged from a study of T-cell memory formation after mild COVID-19. TCRdb redid the calling of the 5' RACE reads with MiXCR, one entry per CDR3 protein. The sample records some 410,000 distinct CDR3 sequences, under 25% being singletons. Per germline, CDR1 LNHDA and CDR2 SQIVND (reference sequence). There are 16 residues in the CDR3. Trimming shortened V by 2 bases and J by 0 bases, and 11 bases separated the two germline ends. The rearrangement uses TRBV19 and TRBJ2-1; D is unclear. The TCR comes from an adult woman who had mild COVID-19 (a few samples of this study predate the infection). Cell type and time point are not known. The sample was PBMCs or a T cell subset sorted from them (not recorded which). The CDR3 nucleotides read TGTGCCAGTAGTATAATACACAGCCGCTCCTACAATGAGCAGTTCTTC. Residues: CASSIIHSRSYNEQFF.